The 14 T cell receptor beta chains given below trace back to one sample, sequenced in a study of blood T cell repertoires in COVID-19. Here immunoSEQ multiplex PCR was the method, and the copy in TCRdb shows in-frame clones only, minus some. The sample shows 140,000 or so clones, 80% to 85% of them seen only once. Sequences were obtained from peripheral blood. The receptors here all came from a human donor in a cohort sampled during active COVID-19.

The chain employs TRBV12-3 or TRBV12-4 and TRBJ2-7; D might be TRBD1 (6 bases). The CDR3 sequence is 13 residues long. V lost 7 bases to trimming and J lost 7 bases, with 17 bases between them. As DNA, the CDR3 is TGTGCCAGCAAACACAGGGTCCGGGGAGAGCAGTACTTC. Translation gives CASKHRVRGEQYF.

The chain uses TRBV7-9 and TRBJ1-2; TRBD1 matches at 9 bases. This CDR3 region has 17 residues. Germline CDR1 SEHNR, CDR2 FQNEAQ (reference sequence). The trim removed 1 base at V and 2 bases at J, leaving 8 bases unmatched. Here the CDR3 DNA reads TGTGCCAGCAGCTTAGGGTTGTCACAGGGGGCGAACTATGGCTACACCTTC. Translating gives CASSLGLSQGANYGYTF.

This chain connects TRBV19 to TRBJ2-1; a weak D match, TRBD1 (5 bases). CDR3 length: 14 residues. Germline loops: CDR1 LNHDA, CDR2 SQIVND (reference sequence). V lost 4 bases, J lost 4 bases, and 11 bases lay in between. The CDR3 coding sequence is TGTGCCAGTAGTACGACAGTAGGATACAATGAGCAGTTCTTC. As protein: CASSTTVGYNEQFF.

This clone was recorded a few times. CDR3 region: CASLPSLGLTDTQYF. CDR3 coding DNA: TGTGCCAGCCTACCCTCGCTGGGGCTCACAGATACGCAGTATTTT. This chain uses TRBV28 with TRBJ2-3; D may be TRBD1 (5 bases). Germline V gene lookup returns CDR1 MDHEN and CDR2 SYDVKM. The length of the CDR3 is 15 residues. Deletions cut 8 bases from V and 2 bases from J, with 17 bases between.

Of note for this clone: Since no conserved phenylalanine or tryptophan closes the CDR3, a read error is the likely cause. Because the CDR3's place on the DNA is in doubt, the DNA is left out and the CDR3 is given as listed by TCRdb. The CDR3 reads CASSQSGQFLSI. The chain employs TRBV16 and TRBJ1-4; the tabulated D call, TRBD1, remains unverified against the DNA. Looked up from germline, CDR1 is KGHSY and CDR2 is FQNENV. The CDR3 comprises 12 residues, both ends counted.

The chain couples TRBV5-8 to TRBJ2-2; 9 bases are a match to TRBD1. V gave up 4 bases and J gave up 0 bases; unmatched junction bases: 4. CDR3 length: 16 amino acids. Germline V gene lookup returns CDR1 SGHTS and CDR2 YDEGEE. CDR3 in amino acids: CASSPGTGTNTGELFF. CDR3 DNA: TGTGCCAGCAGCCCCGGGACAGGGACGAACACCGGGGAGCTGTTTTTT. Combining the CDR3 with reference TRBV5-8 and TRBJ2-2 gives the whole variable domain EAGVTQSPTHLIKTRGQQATLRCSPISGHTSVYWYQQALGLGLQFLLWYDEGEERNRGNFPPRFSGRQFPNYSSELNVNALELEDSALYLCASSPGTGTNTGELFFGEGSRLTVL.

The rearrangement joins TRBV6-5 to TRBJ1-5; D remains ambiguous. Germline CDR1 and CDR2: MNHEY and SVGAGI. V was clipped by 5 bases and J by 0 bases, with 11 bases between them. The CDR3 length is 15 residues. Here the CDR3 reads CASSQRRISNQPQHF. CDR3 nucleotide sequence: TGTGCCAGCAGTCAACGGCGGATTAGCAATCAGCCCCAGCATTTT.

V gene TRBV14 combines with J gene TRBJ2-6, with D perhaps matching TRBD1 (5 bases). Germline lookup yields CDR1 SGHDN and CDR2 FVKESK. This CDR3 region has 16 residues. V was trimmed by 1 base and J by 2 bases, leaving 9 bases between them. This CDR3 is CASSQGGRAGANVLTF. Here the CDR3 DNA reads TGTGCCAGCAGCCAAGGGGGCAGGGCTGGGGCCAACGTCCTGACTTTC.

J is TRBJ2-7 and V is TRBV9; 11 bases line up with TRBD1. The germline CDR1 and CDR2 sequences are SGDLS and YYNGEE. CDR3 length: 15 residues. V dropped 1 base and J dropped 4; count of bases not matched to a gene: 4. The CDR3, as DNA: TGTGCCAGCAGCGTAAGCGGGACAGGGGGTTACGAGCAGTACTTC. Translation gives CASSVSGTGGYEQYF.

CDR3: CASSPTSGGAYEQYF. CDR3 in DNA: TGTGCCAGCAGCCCGACTAGCGGGGGGGCCTACGAGCAGTACTTC. The chain is built from TRBV4-2 and TRBJ2-7; TRBD2 aligns across 14 bases. The germline CDR1 and CDR2 sequences are LGHNA and YNFKEQ. The CDR3 runs 15 residues. J was trimmed by 2 bases and V by 4 bases; bases with no gene match: 1.

This clone was detected only once. The chain carries TRBV27 and TRBJ1-5, with 7 bases fitting TRBD1. Germline assignment: CDR1 MNHEY and CDR2 SMNVEV (reference sequence). This CDR3 is 16 amino acids long. Trimming cost V 2 bases and J 2 bases; bases outside gene matches: 6. CDR3 region: CASSLGSGGGNQPQHF. CDR3 sequence (DNA): TGTGCCAGCAGTTTAGGGTCAGGGGGAGGCAATCAGCCCCAGCATTTT.

The rearrangement joins TRBV2 to TRBJ2-2; 7 positions match TRBD2. Germline CDR1 reads SNHLY; CDR2 reads FYNNEI. The CDR3 spans 16 residues. The J segment lost 3 bases and the V segment lost 7 bases, leaving 11 bases of the junction unmatched. The CDR3 DNA sequence: TGTGCCAGCAATCCGACCTTTCTAGCGGACACCGGGGAGCTGTTTTTT. Protein product: CASNPTFLADTGELFF. The full variable domain, with the rest looked up from reference TRBV2 and TRBJ2-2, is EPEVTQTPSHQVTQMGQEVILRCVPISNHLYFYWYRQILGQKVEFLVSFYNNEISEKSEIFDDQFSVERPDGSNFTLKIRSTKLEDSAMYFCASNPTFLADTGELFFGEGSRLTVL.

This rearrangement joins TRBV7-6 to TRBJ1-4; weak D call: TRBD1 (6 bases). This CDR3 has 14 residues. V lost 2 bases, J lost 5 bases, and 9 bases lay in between. CDR1 is SGHVS, CDR2 FNYEAQ, per germline. CDR3 loop: CASSLNQGNEKLFF. CDR3 bases: TGTGCCAGCAGCTTAAATCAGGGGAATGAAAAACTGTTTTTT.

The V and J genes are TRBV5-1 and TRBJ2-7, with 9 bases fitting TRBD1. Germline CDR1 reads SGHRS; CDR2 reads YFSETQ. J gave up 3 bases and V 4 bases, and 8 bases lay outside the gene matches. The CDR3 length is 15 residues. In DNA form, the CDR3 reads TGCGCCAGCAGCCCTGACAGGGGGTCCCTCTACGAGCAGTACTTC. Protein: CASSPDRGSLYEQYF.